A selection of T cell receptor beta chains follows, all from one sample in a study of post-analysis software for immune sequencing data. MiXCR, applied by TCRdb to the PCR reads, yields one record per CDR3 protein. Of about 150,000 distinct CDR3 sequences detected, about 32% appear once; the ten largest clones hold more than 1.3%. Sequencing was performed on blood. These TCRs come from a girl between 10 and 17 years old with multiple sclerosis. CDR3s include the opening cysteine and the closing phenylalanine or tryptophan. The D gene is left open where the match is weak. Clone size is not always given. Where it is, it says once, few, many or a class for expanded clones.

size,length,V,J,D,DNA,CDR3
many,15,TRBV5-5,TRBJ2-3,TRBD1,TGTGCCAGCAGCTTGTACAGGGGGGGCACAGATACGCAGTATTTT,CASSLYRGGTDTQYF
few,15,TRBV5-6,TRBJ1-6,-,TGTGCCAGCAGCAGAAAGACATGGCGGAATTCACCCCTCCACTTT,CASSRKTWRNSPLHF
-,21,TRBV9,TRBJ2-3,-,TGTGCCAGCACCCCGTGGGGCAGCTCATCACCGGGACTTGGGACCACAGATACGCAGTATTTT,CASTPWGSSSPGLGTTDTQYF
-,13,TRBV6-6,TRBJ2-5,-,TGTGCCAGCAGTTACTCGAATTATCTGACCCAGTACTTC,CASSYSNYLTQYF
many,15,TRBV29-1,TRBJ2-1,TRBD2,TGCAGCGTCCCCAGAGAGAGCGGGAGCTACAATGAGCAGTTCTTC,CSVPRESGSYNEQFF
-,15,TRBV2,TRBJ2-1,TRBD2,TGTGCCAGCAGCGAAGCGGGAGGGCCGAGGAATGAGCAGTTCTTC,CASSEAGGPRNEQFF
-,16,TRBV20-1,TRBJ2-3,TRBD2,TGCAGTGCTAGAACTAGCGGGAGGGCCTACACAGATACGCAGTATTTT,CSARTSGRAYTDTQYF
many,16,TRBV4-1,TRBJ2-5,-,TGCGCCAGCAGCCAAGCCCTAGCACAGGGTGTGGAGACCCAGTACTTC,CASSQALAQGVETQYF
many,14,TRBV7-9,TRBJ2-7,-,TGTGCCAGCAGCTTAGAGACGGCCTCCTACGAGCAGTACTTC,CASSLETASYEQYF
few,14,TRBV7-2,TRBJ2-2,-,TGTGCCAGCACCCGGACGTCGAACACCGGGGAGCGGTTTTTT,CASTRTSNTGERFF
many,12,TRBV29-1,TRBJ1-2,-,TGCAGCGGTCGGCACAGGAACTATGGCTACACCTTC,CSGRHRNYGYTF
few,17,TRBV27,TRBJ2-7,-,TGTGCCAACAGTTTAAGGCTGGGGCGGACTCCAGCCTACGAGCAGTACTTC,CANSLRLGRTPAYEQYF
-,16,TRBV24-1,TRBJ2-1,TRBD1,TGTGCCACCAGTGACTTCTCGGGACAGGGAGTGGAGACCCAGTTCTTC,CATSDFSGQGVETQFF
few,17,TRBV12-3/TRBV12-4,TRBJ2-7,TRBD2,TGTGTCAGCAGCGAGGGACTAGCGGGAGGTCGGGGATACGAGCAGTACTTC,CVSSEGLAGGRGYEQYF
few,14,TRBV6-1,TRBJ1-5,TRBD1,TGTGCCAGCAGTTCCCGACAGGGGCTTGCGCCCCAGCATTTT,CASSSRQGLAPQHF
-,15,TRBV4-3,TRBJ2-1,TRBD2,TGCGCCAGCAGCCTGACTAGCGGGAGAGGAAATGAGCAGTTCTTC,CASSLTSGRGNEQFF
-,13,TRBV18,TRBJ1-1,-,TGTGCCAGCTCACCATCGAGGCAGGGAGAAGCTTTCTTT,CASSPSRQGEAFF
many,14,TRBV7-3,TRBJ2-7,-,TGTGCCAGCAGCTTAAACAAAATCTCCTACGAGCAGTACTTC,CASSLNKISYEQYF